The T cell receptor beta chain described here comes from a study of blood T cell repertoires in COVID-19 (dated by TCRdb to the early 2020s). With regard to the full study: The collaborator samples originated in the United States, Italy and Spain and spanned the acute and convalescent phases of COVID-19. The prospective study material was composed of cDNA or gDNA derived from T cells, B-cell-depleted T cells, or PBMCs. The dataset comprised deeply sampled blood TCRbeta repertoires from subjects exposed to, actively infected with, or recovered from COVID-19. The repertoires were released in a freely available public database meant as a resource for research on the immune response to SARS-CoV-2. Samples were obtained from the ongoing ImmuneRACE study (first 160 participants) and from approximately 1,200 subjects provided by 6 global collaborators. The sample metadata nearly always contained a de-identified subject ID, COVID-19 status, age in years and sex. Where available, HLA class I and class II types were taken from metadata supplied by the sample provider and were not determined by assay-based typing. What the work shows at the level of the full study, not this receptor alone: The amount of clinical and demographic metadata varied by source and participant and was provided uncurated.

Collaborating institutions collected whole blood in K2EDTA tubes following their own protocols. For TCRbeta analysis, collaborators shipped samples as frozen whole blood, isolated PBMCs, or DNA extracted from either of those sample types. Note on this clone: The antigen it binds to is not known. Per-base qualities were not stored, and no clone one base away is much larger.

Trimming removed 1 base from V and 5 bases from J, leaving 6 bases between the germline ends. From cysteine to phenylalanine, the CDR3 is 13 amino acids long. The entry retains the CDR3 DNA only, 39 bases that are in frame from base 1. Via the germline V gene (reference sequence), CDR1 is PRHDT and CDR2 FYEKMQ. TCRbeta CDR3 regions were amplified from genomic DNA by means of the immunoSEQ Assay, a bias-controlled multiplex PCR. On the authors' methods: Nucleated cell counts per sample were estimated from amplification of reference gene primers within the assay. To quantify the absolute abundance of each unique TCRbeta CDR3 rearrangement, sequence reads were collapsed and filtered. For each sample, productive Simpson clonality was calculated as the square root of Simpson's diversity index across productive rearrangements. The clones in this table, taken by TCRdb from immuneACCESS, are in-frame only. Not every clone is retained; where verified, under half of the shortfall comes from an unresolved V gene, and the cause of the rest is unknown. That table furnishes V, J and clone size, whereas the DNA furnished D and trimming. This sample gives some 250,000 clones in total; over 70% of them show up just once. Clones ranked in the top ten supply around 8% of the sample.

This receptor was identified in a woman older than 75 with acute or convalescent COVID-19. The sample was peripheral blood. The chain employs TRBV13 and TRBJ1-5; possibly the D gene is TRBD1, per 5 matching bases. The nucleotide sequence is given as TGTGCCAGCAGCTTAGCGGGGGATCAGCCCCAGCATTTT. Protein translation: CASSLAGDQPQHF.